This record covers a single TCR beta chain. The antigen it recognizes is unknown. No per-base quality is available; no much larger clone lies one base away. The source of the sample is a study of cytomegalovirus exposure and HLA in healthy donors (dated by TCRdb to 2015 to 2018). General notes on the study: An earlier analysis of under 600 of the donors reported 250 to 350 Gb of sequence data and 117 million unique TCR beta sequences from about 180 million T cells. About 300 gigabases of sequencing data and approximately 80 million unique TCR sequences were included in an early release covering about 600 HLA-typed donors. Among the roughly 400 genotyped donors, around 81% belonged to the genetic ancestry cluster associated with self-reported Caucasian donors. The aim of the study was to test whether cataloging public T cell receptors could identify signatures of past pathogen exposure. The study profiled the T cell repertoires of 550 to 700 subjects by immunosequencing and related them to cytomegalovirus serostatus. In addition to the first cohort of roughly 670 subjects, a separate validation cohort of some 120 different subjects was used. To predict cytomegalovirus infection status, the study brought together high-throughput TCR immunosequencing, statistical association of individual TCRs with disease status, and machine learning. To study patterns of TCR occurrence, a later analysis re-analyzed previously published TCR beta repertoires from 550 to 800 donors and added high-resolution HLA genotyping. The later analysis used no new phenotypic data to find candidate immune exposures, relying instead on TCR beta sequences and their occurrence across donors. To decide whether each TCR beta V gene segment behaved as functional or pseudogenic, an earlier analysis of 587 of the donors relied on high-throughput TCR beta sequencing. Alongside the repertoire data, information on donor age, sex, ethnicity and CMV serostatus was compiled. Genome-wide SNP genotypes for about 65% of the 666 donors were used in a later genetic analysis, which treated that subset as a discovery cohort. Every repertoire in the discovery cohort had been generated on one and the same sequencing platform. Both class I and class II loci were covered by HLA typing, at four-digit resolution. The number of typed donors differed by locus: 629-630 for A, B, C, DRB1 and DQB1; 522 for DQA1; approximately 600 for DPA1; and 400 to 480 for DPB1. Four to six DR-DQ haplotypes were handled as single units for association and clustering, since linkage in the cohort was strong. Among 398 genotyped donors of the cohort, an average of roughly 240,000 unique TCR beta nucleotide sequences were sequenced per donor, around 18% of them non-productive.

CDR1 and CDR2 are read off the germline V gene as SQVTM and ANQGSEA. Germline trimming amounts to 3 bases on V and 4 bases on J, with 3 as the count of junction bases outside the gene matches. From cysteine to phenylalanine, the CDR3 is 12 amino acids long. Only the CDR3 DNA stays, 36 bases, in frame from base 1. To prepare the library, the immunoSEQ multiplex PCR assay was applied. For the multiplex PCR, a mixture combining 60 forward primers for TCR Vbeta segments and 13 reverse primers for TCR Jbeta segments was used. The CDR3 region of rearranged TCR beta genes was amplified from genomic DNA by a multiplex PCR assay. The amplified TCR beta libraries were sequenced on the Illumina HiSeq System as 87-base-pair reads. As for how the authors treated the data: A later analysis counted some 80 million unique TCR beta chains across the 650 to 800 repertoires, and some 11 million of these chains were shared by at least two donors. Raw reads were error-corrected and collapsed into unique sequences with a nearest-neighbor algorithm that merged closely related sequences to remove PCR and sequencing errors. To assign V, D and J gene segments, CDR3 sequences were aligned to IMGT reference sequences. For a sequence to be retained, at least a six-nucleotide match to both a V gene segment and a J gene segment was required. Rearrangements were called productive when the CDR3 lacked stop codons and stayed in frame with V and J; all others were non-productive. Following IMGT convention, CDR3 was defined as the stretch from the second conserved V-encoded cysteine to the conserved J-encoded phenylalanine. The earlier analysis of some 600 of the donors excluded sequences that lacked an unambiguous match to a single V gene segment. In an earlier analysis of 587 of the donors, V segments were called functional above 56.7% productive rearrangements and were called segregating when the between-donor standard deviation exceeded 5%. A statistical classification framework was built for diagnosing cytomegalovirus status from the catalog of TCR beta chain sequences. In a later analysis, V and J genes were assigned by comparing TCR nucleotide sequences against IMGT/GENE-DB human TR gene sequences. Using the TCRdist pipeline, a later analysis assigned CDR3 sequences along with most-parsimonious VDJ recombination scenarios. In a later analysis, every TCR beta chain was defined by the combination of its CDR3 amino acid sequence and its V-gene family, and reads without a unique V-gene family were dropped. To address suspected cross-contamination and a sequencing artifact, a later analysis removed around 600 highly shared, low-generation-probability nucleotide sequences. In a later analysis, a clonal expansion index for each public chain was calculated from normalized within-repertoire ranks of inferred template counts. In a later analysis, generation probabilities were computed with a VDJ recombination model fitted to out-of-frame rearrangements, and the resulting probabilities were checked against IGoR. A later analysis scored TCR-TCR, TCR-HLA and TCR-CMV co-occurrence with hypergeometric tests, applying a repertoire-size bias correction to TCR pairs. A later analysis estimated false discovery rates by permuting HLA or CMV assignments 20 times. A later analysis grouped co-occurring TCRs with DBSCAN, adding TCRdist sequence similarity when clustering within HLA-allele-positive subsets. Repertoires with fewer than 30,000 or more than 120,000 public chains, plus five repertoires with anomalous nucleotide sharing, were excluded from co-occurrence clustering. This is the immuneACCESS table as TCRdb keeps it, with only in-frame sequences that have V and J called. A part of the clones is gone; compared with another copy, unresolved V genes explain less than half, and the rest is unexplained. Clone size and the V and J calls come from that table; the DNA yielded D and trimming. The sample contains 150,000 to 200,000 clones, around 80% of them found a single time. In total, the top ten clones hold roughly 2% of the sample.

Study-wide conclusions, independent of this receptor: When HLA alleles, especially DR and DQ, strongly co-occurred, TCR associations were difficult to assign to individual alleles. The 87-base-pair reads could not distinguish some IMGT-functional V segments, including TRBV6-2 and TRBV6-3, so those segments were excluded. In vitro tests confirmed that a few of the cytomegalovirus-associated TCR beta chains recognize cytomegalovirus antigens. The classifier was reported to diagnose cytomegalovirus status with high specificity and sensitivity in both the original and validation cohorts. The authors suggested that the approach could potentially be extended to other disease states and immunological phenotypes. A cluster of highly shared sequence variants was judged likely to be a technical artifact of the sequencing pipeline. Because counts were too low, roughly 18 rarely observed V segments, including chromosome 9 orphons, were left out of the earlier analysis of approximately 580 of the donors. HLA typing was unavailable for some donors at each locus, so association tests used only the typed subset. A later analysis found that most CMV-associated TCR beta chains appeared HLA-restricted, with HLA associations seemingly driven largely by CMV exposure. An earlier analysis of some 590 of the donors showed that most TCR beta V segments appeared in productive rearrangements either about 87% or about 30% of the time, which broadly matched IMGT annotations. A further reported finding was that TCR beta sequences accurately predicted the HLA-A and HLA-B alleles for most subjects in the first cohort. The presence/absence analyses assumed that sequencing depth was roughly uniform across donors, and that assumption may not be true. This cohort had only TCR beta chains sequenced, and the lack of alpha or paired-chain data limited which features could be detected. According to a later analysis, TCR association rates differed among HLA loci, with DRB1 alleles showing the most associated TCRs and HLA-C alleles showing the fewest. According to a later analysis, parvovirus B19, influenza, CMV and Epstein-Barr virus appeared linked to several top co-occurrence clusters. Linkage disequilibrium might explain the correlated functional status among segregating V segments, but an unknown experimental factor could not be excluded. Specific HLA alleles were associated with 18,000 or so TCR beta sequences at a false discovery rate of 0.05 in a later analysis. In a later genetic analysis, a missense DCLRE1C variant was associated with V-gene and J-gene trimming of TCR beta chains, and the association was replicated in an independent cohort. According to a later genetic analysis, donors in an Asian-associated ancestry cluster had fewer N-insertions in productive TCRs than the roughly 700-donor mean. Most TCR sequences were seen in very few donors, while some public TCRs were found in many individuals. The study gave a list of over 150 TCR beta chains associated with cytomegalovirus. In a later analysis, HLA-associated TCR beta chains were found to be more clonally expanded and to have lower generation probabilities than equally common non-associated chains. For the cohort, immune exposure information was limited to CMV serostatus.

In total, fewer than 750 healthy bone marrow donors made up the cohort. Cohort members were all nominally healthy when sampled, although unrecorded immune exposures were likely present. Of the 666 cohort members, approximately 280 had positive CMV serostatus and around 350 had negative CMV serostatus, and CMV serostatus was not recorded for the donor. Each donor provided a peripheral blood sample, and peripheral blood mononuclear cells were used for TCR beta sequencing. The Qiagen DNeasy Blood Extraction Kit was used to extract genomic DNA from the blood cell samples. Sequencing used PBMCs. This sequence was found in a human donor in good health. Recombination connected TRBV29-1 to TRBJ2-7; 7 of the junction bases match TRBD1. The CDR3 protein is CSVETGQYEQYF. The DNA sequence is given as TGCAGCGTTGAGACAGGGCAATACGAGCAGTACTTC.